This T cell receptor beta chain was observed in a study of blood T cell repertoires in COVID-19. The assay was immunoSEQ multiplex PCR, and TCRdb's table has in-frame clones only and misses some. The sample carries more than 150,000 clones, roughly 82% recorded once. The CDR3 contains 15 residues. V dropped 6 bases and J dropped 2; count of bases not matched to a gene: 4. In germline, CDR1 is MDHEN, CDR2 SYDVKM. The sequence came from a middle-aged man who had recovered from COVID-19. The sample was PBMCs or T cells enriched from blood (not recorded which). The chain couples TRBV28 to TRBJ2-2, with 9 nucleotides matching TRBD2. The CDR3 sequence: CASRYSGGNTGELFF. In DNA form, the CDR3 reads TGTGCCAGCAGGTATAGCGGGGGTAACACCGGGGAGCTGTTTTTT.